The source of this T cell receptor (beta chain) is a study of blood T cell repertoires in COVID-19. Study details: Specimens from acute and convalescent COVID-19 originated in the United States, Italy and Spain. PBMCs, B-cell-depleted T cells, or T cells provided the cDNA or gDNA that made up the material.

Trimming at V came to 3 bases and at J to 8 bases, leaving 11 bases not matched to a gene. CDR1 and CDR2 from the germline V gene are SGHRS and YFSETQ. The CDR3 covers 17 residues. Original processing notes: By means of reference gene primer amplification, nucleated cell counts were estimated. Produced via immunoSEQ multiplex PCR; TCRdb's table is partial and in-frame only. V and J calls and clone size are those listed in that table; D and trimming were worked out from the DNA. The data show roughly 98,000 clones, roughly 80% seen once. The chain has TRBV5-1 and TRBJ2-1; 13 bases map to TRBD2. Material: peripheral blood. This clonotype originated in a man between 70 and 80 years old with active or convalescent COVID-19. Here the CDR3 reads CASSSFSGTSGEDEQFF. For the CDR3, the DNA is TGCGCCAGCAGCTCATTTTCCGGGACTAGCGGGGAGGATGAGCAGTTCTTC.